This T cell receptor beta chain was identified in a study of blood T cell repertoires in COVID-19. Across the study: PBMCs, B-cell-depleted T cells, or T cells were the source of the cDNA or gDNA that made up the material.

In the original processing: The assay estimated nucleated cells by amplifying reference gene primers. Generated by immunoSEQ multiplex PCR, the TCRdb table keeps only in-frame clones and is missing some. V and J calls plus clone size are reproduced from that table; the DNA served to infer D and trimming. The table lists over 110,000 clones, about 90% of them singletons. The V end lost 0 bases, the J end lost 4 bases, and 9 bases lay between the germline ends. CDR1 is MGHRA and CDR2 is YSYEKL in the germline V gene. The CDR3 spans 14 residues. Participant ages covered about 18 to 89 years across 24 US areas. Recovery among Cohort 3 donors was established by two negative PCRs, clearance, or symptom resolution.

This receptor was identified in a man aged 55 to 70 who had recovered from COVID-19. Material for sequencing was PBMCs or T cells enriched from blood (not recorded which). This chain uses TRBV4-1 with TRBJ1-2; D is perhaps TRBD1 (6 bases). CDR3 amino acids: CASSQETGLYGYTF. DNA for the CDR3: TGCGCCAGCAGCCAAGAAACAGGGCTCTATGGCTACACCTTC.